These 17 T cell receptor beta chains were sequenced from one sample in a study of spatial heterogeneity in lung cancer. TCRdb ran MiXCR on the 5' RACE reads and lists one entry per CDR3 protein. The sample shows about 90,000 distinct CDR3 sequences, approximately 8.2% of them seen only once. Specified time point: sample taken at primary tumor resection. Sequencing was performed on whole RNA extracted from tumor and nontumor lung tissue, or from frozen PBMC, and the material was left unsorted. Sample: PBMCs, taken at surgery. The source is a male donor with early-stage non-small cell lung cancer.

This clonotype has more than one count but fewer than ten. The rearrangement links TRBV19 to TRBJ2-7, with TRBD1 as a possible D gene (5 bases). V lost 5 bases to trimming and J lost 2 bases, with 13 bases between them. CDR1 is LNHDA and CDR2 is SQIVND in the germline V gene (reference sequence). The CDR3 contains 14 residues. DNA of the CDR3: TGTGCCAGTAGTTTGGACATCAATGCCTACGAGCAGTACTTC. It specifies CASSLDINAYEQYF.

The chain combines TRBV5-1 with TRBJ1-2; the D gene is possibly TRBD1 (5 bases). The V gene's germline CDR1 is SGHRS and CDR2 YFSETQ. This CDR3 comprises 15 residues. Trimming cost V 4 bases and J 4 bases, with 17 bases left between them. CDR3 residues: CASSQGKPGVYGYTF. DNA of the CDR3: TGCGCCAGCAGCCAGGGTAAGCCGGGAGTCTATGGCTACACCTTC.

This clonotype has just a few counts. The gene calls are TRBV19 and TRBJ1-2; TRBD1 is a possible D gene (6 bases). This CDR3 comprises 14 residues. Germline V gene sequence: CDR1 LNHDA, CDR2 SQIVND (reference sequence). V was shortened by 5 bases and J by 2 bases, with 12 bases between the two germline ends. The DNA of the CDR3 is TGTGCCAGTAGTGCGAGACAGGAGAACTATGGCTACACCTTC. Translation gives CASSARQENYGYTF.

There are a few counts of this clonotype. The chain recombines TRBV5-1 with TRBJ2-7; D might be TRBD1 or TRBD2, each matching 5 bases. The V and J ends lost 0 bases and 4 bases respectively, with 11 bases between them. Germline CDR1 is SGHRS and CDR2 is YFSETQ. This CDR3 region has 14 residues. The chain's CDR3 is CASSLAPGPYEQYF. In nucleotides, the CDR3 is TGCGCCAGCAGCTTGGCCCCGGGACCATACGAGCAGTACTTC. The whole variable domain, filled in from reference TRBV5-1 and TRBJ2-7, reads KAGVTQTPRYLIKTRGQQVTLSCSPISGHRSVSWYQQTPGQGLQFLFEYFSETQRNKGNFPGRFSGRQFSNSRSEMNVSTLELGDSALYLCASSLAPGPYEQYFGPGTRLTVT.

The chain recombines TRBV30 with TRBJ1-1, with a weak D call TRBD1 (6 bases). Trimming cost V 5 bases and J 11 bases, with 18 bases left between them. This CDR3 comprises 12 residues. Germline V lookup: CDR1 GTSNPN, CDR2 SVGIG (reference sequence). This CDR3 is CAWGGGARTAFF. The CDR3 nucleotides read TGTGCCTGGGGAGGGGGAGCCCGGACGGCTTTCTTT.

The J gene is TRBJ2-2, the V gene TRBV7-2; D not resolved. CDR3 length equals 15 residues. Germline CDR1 reads SGHTA; CDR2 reads FQGNSA. With 0 bases removed from V and 8 bases from J, the gap between germline ends came to 13 bases. The CDR3 is CASSLARMGLGELFF. CDR3 DNA sequence: TGTGCCAGCAGCTTAGCGCGAATGGGTTTGGGGGAGCTGTTTTTT.

This clonotype was detected a few times. CDR3 region: CASSFTVNEKLFF. Here the CDR3 DNA reads TGTGCCAGCAGCTTTACAGTAAATGAAAAACTGTTTTTT. V usage is TRBV28 and J usage is TRBJ1-4; D not certain. CDR3 length: 13 amino acids. The ends were cut back, 6 bases at V and 5 bases at J, with 10 bases in the middle. CDR1 MDHEN and CDR2 SYDVKM come from the germline V gene.

This clonotype has only a few counts. This chain links TRBV10-3 with TRBJ2-1; 11 nucleotides align to TRBD2. In germline, CDR1 is ENHRY, CDR2 SYGVKD. The CDR3 has 15 amino acids. V was pared by 6 bases and J by 7 bases, with 8 bases of the junction left unmatched. The CDR3 here is CAISLSGRGGNEQFF. The CDR3 region has the DNA TGTGCCATCAGCCTTAGCGGGAGGGGAGGTAATGAGCAGTTCTTC.

This clonotype was seen more than once but under ten times. The chain uses TRBV2 and TRBJ2-5; 8 bases agree with TRBD1. The germline V gene encodes CDR1 SNHLY and CDR2 FYNNEI. J lost 5 bases, V lost 4 bases, and 6 bases had no gene match. This CDR3 has 14 residues. The CDR3 sequence: CASSGPGGAETQYF. The CDR3 nucleotides read TGTGCCAGCAGTGGACCAGGGGGCGCCGAGACCCAGTACTTC. The full variable domain, its missing parts supplied by reference TRBV2 and TRBJ2-5, is EPEVTQTPSHQVTQMGQEVILRCVPISNHLYFYWYRQILGQKVEFLVSFYNNEISEKSEIFDDQFSVERPDGSNFTLKIRSTKLEDSAMYFCASSGPGGAETQYFGPGTRLLVL.

This clonotype was detected ten times or more. The CDR3 reads CASSQGADGYEQYF. The CDR3 DNA sequence: TGTGCCAGCAGCCAAGGGGCCGACGGCTACGAGCAGTACTTC. The V gene is TRBV4-2, the J gene TRBJ2-7; D unresolved. The germline V gene has CDR1 LGHNA and CDR2 YNFKEQ. Trimming stripped 1 base from V and 3 bases from J, with 10 bases between. This CDR3 has 14 residues.

This clonotype was seen only a few times. The chain combines TRBV29-1 with TRBJ2-5; no reliable D call. The CDR3 spans 13 residues. Germline V gene sequence: CDR1 SQVTM, CDR2 ANQGSEA. The germline V and J ends were trimmed by 3 bases and 5 bases, with 13 bases remaining between them. This CDR3 reads CSVDGLATETQYF. The CDR3 DNA follows: TGCAGCGTTGACGGGCTGGCTACGGAGACCCAGTACTTC.

This clonotype was counted a few times. This chain joins TRBV20-1 and TRBJ1-1; D is possibly TRBD1 (6 bases). The CDR3 has 14 amino acids. V lost 0 bases and J lost 2, with 10 bases in between. Germline assignment: CDR1 DFQATT and CDR2 SNEGSKA (reference sequence). In DNA, the CDR3 is TGCAGTGCTAGAGATGGGGGGCCCAACACTGAAGCTTTCTTT. The encoded protein is CSARDGGPNTEAFF.

The chain carries TRBV25-1 and TRBJ1-2; D is perhaps TRBD1 (5 bases). V shed 4 bases and J shed 4 bases, with 16 bases lying between them. Per the germline V gene, CDR1 is MGHDK and CDR2 is SYGVNS. This CDR3 contains 15 residues. The CDR3 sequence is CASSARRRGSYGYTF. CDR3 sequence (DNA): TGTGCCAGCAGTGCCAGGAGGAGGGGATCCTATGGCTACACCTTC.

This clonotype appeared many times. V usage is TRBV2 and J usage is TRBJ1-6; D not certain. CDR1 SNHLY and CDR2 FYNNEI come from the germline V gene. The CDR3 extends over 13 amino acids. V gave up 6 bases and J gave up 11 bases, with 14 bases separating them. CDR3 sequence (DNA): TGTGCCAGCAGGGACGCAACGACCACACCCCTCCACTTT. Translating it yields CASRDATTTPLHF.

The chain couples TRBV29-1 to TRBJ2-3; TRBD1 is a possible D gene (6 bases). The germline V gene encodes CDR1 SQVTM and CDR2 ANQGSEA. V was clipped by 6 bases and J by 6 bases, with 13 bases between them. The CDR3 sequence is 12 residues long. The CDR3 coding sequence is TGCAGCGTGGACACAGGGACCGATACGCAGTATTTT. It yields the protein CSVDTGTDTQYF.

This clonotype was seen many times. The V gene is TRBV3-1, the J gene TRBJ2-1; 11 nucleotides agree with TRBD2. The CDR3 loop spans 16 amino acids. CDR1 is LGHDT and CDR2 is YNNKEL in the germline V gene (reference sequence). J was trimmed by 7 bases and V by 2 bases; bases with no gene match: 7. CDR3 sequence (DNA): TGTGCCAGCAGCCAACTTACTAGCGGGAGAAGGAATGAGCAGTTCTTC. As protein: CASSQLTSGRRNEQFF.

This rearrangement joins TRBV19 to TRBJ2-4, with 9 bases fitting TRBD1. V shed 5 bases and J 8 bases; nucleotides not matched to a gene: 4. The length of the CDR3 is 13 residues. The germline gives CDR1 LNHDA, CDR2 SQIVND (reference sequence). The CDR3 sequence: CASSWDRVDIQYF. The CDR3 nucleotides are TGTGCCAGTAGTTGGGACAGGGTTGACATTCAGTACTTC.